The 21 T cell receptor beta chains reported below all come from one sample, sequenced in a study of T cell responses to AZD1222 COVID-19 vaccine. Method: immunoSEQ multiplex PCR; TCRdb's copy keeps in-frame clones and lacks some. The repertoire holds some 180,000 clones, with over 80% as singletons. The material was peripheral blood, obtained 28 days after the second dose of the MenACWY control vaccine. These TCRs come from an adult who received the MenACWY meningococcal vaccine as a control.

The chain recombines TRBV25-1 with TRBJ2-7; D is ambiguous. With 3 bases removed from V and 0 bases from J, the gap between germline ends came to 9 bases. CDR3 size: 14 residues. Germline assignment: CDR1 MGHDK and CDR2 SYGVNS. In nucleotides, the CDR3 is TGTGCCAGCAGTGAGCCCGGCCCCTCCTACGAGCAGTACTTC. It specifies CASSEPGPSYEQYF.

The V and J genes are TRBV7-8 and TRBJ2-3; 16 nucleotides line up with TRBD2. J was trimmed by 0 bases and V by 7 bases; bases with no gene match: 4. Looked up from germline, CDR1 is SGHVS and CDR2 is FQNEAQ. The CDR3 runs to 17 residues. CDR3 sequence: CASTGTSGGGSTDTQYF. The CDR3 DNA sequence: TGTGCCAGCACCGGGACTAGCGGGGGGGGGAGCACAGATACGCAGTATTTT.

The V call is TRBV3-1 (or the pseudogene TRBV3-2), the J call TRBJ1-2; D gene unclear. V lost 4 bases, J lost 8 bases, and 11 bases lay in between. Germline V gene data show CDR1 as LGHDT and CDR2 as YNNKEL (reference sequence). This CDR3 region has 12 residues. This CDR3 reads CASSRNPGGYTF. The CDR3 nucleotides are TGTGCCAGCAGCCGCAACCCTGGCGGCTACACCTTC.

This chain connects TRBV14 to TRBJ2-7; the D gene could be TRBD1 or TRBD2 (5 bases each). V lost 4 bases and J 5 bases, leaving 15 bases between the germline ends. Germline V gene lookup returns CDR1 SGHDN and CDR2 FVKESK. This CDR3 is 14 amino acids long. The CDR3 loop is CASSRNPGRDEQYF. Written as DNA, the CDR3 is TGTGCCAGCAGCCGTAATCCGGGACGGGACGAGCAGTACTTC. Full variable domain (outside the CDR3, taken from reference TRBV14 and TRBJ2-7): EAGVTQFPSHSVIEKGQTVTLRCDPISGHDNLYWYRRVMGKEIKFLLHFVKESKQDESGMPNNRFLAERTGGTYSTLKVQPAELEDSGVYFCASSRNPGRDEQYFGPGTRLTVT.

J is TRBJ2-7 and V is TRBV18, with 12 bases aligning to TRBD2. Trimming cost V 0 bases and J 3 bases; bases outside gene matches: 0. Germline values: CDR1 KGHSH, CDR2 LQKENI. The CDR3 totals 15 residues. CDR3 residues: CASSPPTSGGYEQYF. Written as DNA, the CDR3 is TGTGCCAGCTCACCACCGACTAGCGGGGGCTACGAGCAGTACTTC.

This rearrangement joins TRBV3-1 (or the pseudogene TRBV3-2) to TRBJ1-6; D possibly corresponds to TRBD1 (5 bases). V was cut by 5 bases and J by 10 bases, with 12 bases left in between. This CDR3 region has 13 residues. The germline V gene has CDR1 LGHDT and CDR2 YNNKEL (reference sequence). CDR3 sequence reads: CASSDPGNSPLHF. CDR3 bases: TGTGCCAGCAGCGACCCAGGGAACTCACCCCTCCACTTT.

The rearrangement uses TRBV30 and TRBJ1-1; unclear D gene. The CDR3 has 11 residues. The ends were cut back, 2 bases at V and 13 bases at J, with 14 bases in the middle. Looked up from germline, CDR1 is GTSNPN and CDR2 is SVGIG (reference sequence). In nucleotides, the CDR3 is TGTGCCTGGAGTCCCTCCCTAGGATATTTCTTT. It codes for CAWSPSLGYFF.

This chain links TRBV6-5 with TRBJ1-4; possible D gene TRBD1, 5 bases. The CDR3 has 15 amino acids. Germline CDR1 MNHEY, CDR2 SVGAGI. Trimming removed 1 base from V and 7 bases from J, with 13 bases in between. In DNA, the CDR3 is TGTGCCAGCAGTTACTGGGGCAGGGTGGGTGAAAAACTGTTTTTT. Its protein product is CASSYWGRVGEKLFF.

V gene TRBV7-3 combines with J gene TRBJ1-1, with unresolved D. Trimming removed 1 base at V and 8 bases at J, with 11 bases between. CDR3 length: 13 amino acids. CDR1 and CDR2 from the germline V gene are SGHTA and FQGTGA. CDR3 region: CASSLILGSEAFF. In nucleotides, the CDR3 is TGTGCCAGCAGCTTAATCTTGGGCTCGGAAGCTTTCTTT.

This chain connects TRBV28 to TRBJ1-1; no clear D gene. The CDR3 spans 14 residues. Germline V gene sequence: CDR1 MDHEN, CDR2 SYDVKM. The V gene lost 6 bases and the J gene lost 1 base, with 12 bases spanning the gap. The CDR3 DNA reads TGTGCCAGCAGCCCGGGCCCGGGGAACACTGAAGCTTTCTTT. As protein: CASSPGPGNTEAFF.

This CDR3 is CASLSGSSGNTIYF. The CDR3 region has the DNA TGTGCCAGCCTCTCGGGTAGCTCTGGAAACACCATATATTTT. J is TRBJ1-3 and V is TRBV7-9; the D is unclear. The V and J ends lost 8 bases and 0 bases respectively, with 11 bases between them. This CDR3 spans 14 amino acids. The V gene's germline CDR1 is SEHNR and CDR2 FQNEAQ (reference sequence).

The chain couples TRBV7-2 to TRBJ1-4, with no clear D. Trimming took 5 bases from V and 7 from J, leaving 17 bases between them. The CDR3 length is 15 residues. Germline V gives CDR1 SGHTA, CDR2 FQGNSA. Here the CDR3 DNA reads TGTGCCAGCAGCCCGACGATGGTCCTCGGTGAAAAACTGTTTTTT. It translates to CASSPTMVLGEKLFF.

This clone was picked up a small number of times. Here the CDR3 reads CASSTTGGVSGYTF. CDR3 sequence (DNA): TGTGCCAGCAGTACGACAGGGGGCGTCAGTGGCTACACCTTC. V gene TRBV28 combines with J gene TRBJ1-2, with 10 nucleotides matching TRBD1. Germline V gene sequence: CDR1 MDHEN, CDR2 SYDVKM. The CDR3 loop spans 14 amino acids. The trim removed 5 bases at V and 7 bases at J, leaving 7 bases unmatched.

This chain joins TRBV7-2 and TRBJ2-5; the D is unclear. This CDR3 comprises 13 residues. The germline CDR1 and CDR2 sequences are SGHTA and FQGNSA. V was cut by 1 base and J by 7 bases, with 10 bases left in between. Written as DNA, the CDR3 is TGTGCCAGCAGCTTAGGCAGTACCGTGACCCAGTACTTC. Amino acid sequence: CASSLGSTVTQYF. Complete variable domain (other parts from reference TRBV7-2 and TRBJ2-5): GAGVSQSPSNKVTEKGKDVELRCDPISGHTALYWYRQSLGQGLEFLIYFQGNSAPDKSGLPSDRFSAERTGGSVSTLTIQRTQQEDSAVYLCASSLGSTVTQYFGPGTRLLVL.

The V gene is TRBV7-3, the J gene TRBJ2-1, with 12 bases that match TRBD1. Germline CDR1 and CDR2: SGHTA and FQGTGA. CDR3 size: 13 residues. The V gene end was trimmed by 4 bases and the J gene end by 15 bases; junction bases not matched to a gene: 7. This CDR3 is CASSSGTGGEAFF. The CDR3 DNA reads as TGTGCCAGCAGCTCCGGGACAGGGGGCGAAGCGTTCTTC. The whole variable domain, remainder taken from reference TRBV7-3 and TRBJ2-1, is GAGVSQTPSNKVTEKGKYVELRCDPISGHTALYWYRQSLGQGPEFLIYFQGTGAADDSGLPNDRFFAVRPEGSVSTLKIQRTERGDSAVYLCASSSGTGGEAFFGPGTRLTVL.

V is TRBV5-1 and J is TRBJ2-2; D call uncertain. The CDR3 loop spans 13 amino acids. V was pared by 1 base and J by 3 bases, with 4 bases between. CDR1 SGHRS and CDR2 YFSETQ come from the germline V gene. The CDR3 DNA reads as TGCGCCAGCAGCTTGACGGACACCGGGGAGCTGTTTTTT. Residues: CASSLTDTGELFF.

V and J are TRBV3-1 (or the pseudogene TRBV3-2) and TRBJ1-1; no definite D call. V shed 6 bases and J shed 6 bases, with 17 bases lying between them. The germline gives CDR1 LGHDT, CDR2 YNNKEL (reference sequence). This CDR3 has 14 amino acids. CDR3 amino acids: CASSSQVGAAEAFF. The CDR3 coding sequence is TGTGCCAGCAGTTCCCAGGTGGGAGCGGCTGAAGCTTTCTTT.

The gene calls are TRBV19 and TRBJ1-4; weak D call: TRBD1 (6 bases). Germline values: CDR1 LNHDA, CDR2 SQIVND (reference sequence). The CDR3 extends over 15 amino acids. V was cut by 3 bases and J by 8 bases, with 16 bases left in between. The CDR3: CASSIRGAFNEKLFF. For the CDR3, the DNA is TGTGCCAGTAGTATCCGGGGGGCGTTTAACGAAAAACTGTTTTTT.

This chain uses TRBV6-2 or TRBV6-3 with TRBJ1-2, with D unresolved. Germline values: CDR1 MNHEY, CDR2 SVGEGT. The V end lost 2 bases, the J end lost 5 bases, and 6 bases lay between the germline ends. The CDR3 consists of 12 residues. CDR3 sequence: CASSYQLYGYTF. In nucleotides, the CDR3 is TGTGCCAGCAGTTACCAGCTATATGGCTACACCTTC.

The J gene is TRBJ1-2, the V gene TRBV28, with TRBD1 matching over 9 bases. The CDR3 sequence is 15 residues long. Germline V gene sequence: CDR1 MDHEN, CDR2 SYDVKM. Trimming cost V 5 bases and J 8 bases; bases outside gene matches: 12. The CDR3 bases are TGTGCCAGCAGTCCGCAGGACAGGGGATATCAGGGCTACACCTTC. Protein: CASSPQDRGYQGYTF.

This clone was seen a handful of times. J is TRBJ2-7 and V is TRBV5-1; TRBD1 might be the D (6 bases). CDR1 SGHRS and CDR2 YFSETQ come from the germline V gene. V shed 0 bases and J shed 3 bases, with 7 bases lying between them. The CDR3 extends over 13 amino acids. This chain's CDR3 is CASSLDRVYEQYF. CDR3 nucleotide sequence: TGCGCCAGCAGCTTGGACAGGGTCTACGAGCAGTACTTC.